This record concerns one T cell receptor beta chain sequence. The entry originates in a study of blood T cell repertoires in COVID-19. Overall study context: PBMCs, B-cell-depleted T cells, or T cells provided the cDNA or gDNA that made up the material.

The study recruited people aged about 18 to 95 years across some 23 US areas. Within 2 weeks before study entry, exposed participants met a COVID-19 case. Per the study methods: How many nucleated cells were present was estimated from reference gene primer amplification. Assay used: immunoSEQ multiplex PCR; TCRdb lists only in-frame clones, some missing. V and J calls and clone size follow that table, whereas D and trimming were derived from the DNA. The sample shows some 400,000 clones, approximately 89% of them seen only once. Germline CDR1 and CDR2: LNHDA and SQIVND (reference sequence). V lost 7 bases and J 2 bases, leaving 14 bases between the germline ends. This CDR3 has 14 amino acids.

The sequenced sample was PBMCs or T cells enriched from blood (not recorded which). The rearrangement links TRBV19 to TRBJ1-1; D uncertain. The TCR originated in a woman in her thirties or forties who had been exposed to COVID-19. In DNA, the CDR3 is TGTGCCAGTACCATATCTCGACTAAACACTGAAGCTTTCTTT. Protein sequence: CASTISRLNTEAFF.